This T cell receptor (beta chain) was captured in a study of blood T cell repertoires in COVID-19. Clones were sequenced by immunoSEQ multiplex PCR, and TCRdb holds only the in-frame ones, with some missing. The sample has about 200,000 clones, roughly 90% seen once; the top ten hold roughly 2.4%. The CDR3 sequence is 17 residues long. Germline V lookup: CDR1 SEHNR, CDR2 FQNEAQ (reference sequence). The germline V and J ends were trimmed by 5 bases and 8 bases, with 24 bases remaining between them. The sequence came from a woman in her forties or fifties with acute or convalescent COVID-19. The sequenced sample was peripheral blood. The gene calls are TRBV7-9 and TRBJ1-4; possibly TRBD1 for D (6 bases). CDR3 sequence (DNA): TGTGCCAGCAGCGTGGGTGGGGAAACAGGGCTCGTAGAAAAACTGTTTTTT. Amino acids: CASSVGGETGLVEKLFF.